This T cell receptor (beta chain) was found in a study of T cell clones after liver transplantation. In the study overall: Pre-transplant mixed lymphocyte reactions yielded third-party-reactive TCRbeta sequences as comparators for graft-donor-reactive sequences. Study results and limitations: Donor-reactive sequences fell more than third party-reactive ones, suggesting partial deletion.

A word on this clone: No antigen is known for it.

Sequenced by immunoSEQ multiplex PCR; TCRdb stores in-frame clones only, minus some. The repertoire holds tens of thousands of clones, approximately 84% seen once, with about 8.9% in the top ten. This CDR3 spans 14 amino acids. Germline CDR1 MNHEY, CDR2 SMNVEV (reference sequence). Losses at the gene ends were 4 bases for V and 8 bases for J; bases not matched to a gene: 9. The clonotype originates from a human donor who received a liver transplant. The rearrangement uses TRBV27 and TRBJ1-2, with TRBD1 matching over 8 bases. The sample here was CD4+ T cells from blood, taken before liver transplant. The CDR3 sequence: CASSWGDRGEGYTF. In DNA form, the CDR3 reads TGTGCCAGCAGTTGGGGAGACAGGGGAGAGGGCTACACCTTC.